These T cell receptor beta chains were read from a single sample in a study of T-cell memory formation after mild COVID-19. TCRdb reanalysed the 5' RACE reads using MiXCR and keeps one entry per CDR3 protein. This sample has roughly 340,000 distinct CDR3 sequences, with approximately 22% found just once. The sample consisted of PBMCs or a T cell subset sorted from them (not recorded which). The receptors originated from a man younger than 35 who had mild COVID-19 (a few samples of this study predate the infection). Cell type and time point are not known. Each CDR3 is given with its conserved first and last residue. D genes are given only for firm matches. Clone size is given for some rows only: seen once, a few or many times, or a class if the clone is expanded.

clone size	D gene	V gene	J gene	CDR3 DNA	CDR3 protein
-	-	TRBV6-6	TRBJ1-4	TGTGCCAGCAGTTACGGCTTTGGTAATGAAAAACTGTTTTTT	CASSYGFGNEKLFF
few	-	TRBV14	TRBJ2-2	TGTGCCAGCAGCCAAGAACGGTGGGGGAACACCGGGGAGCTGTTTTTT	CASSQERWGNTGELFF
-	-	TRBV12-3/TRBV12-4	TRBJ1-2	TGTGCCAGCACTCCCGGGCTAGGGTATGGCTACACCTTC	CASTPGLGYGYTF
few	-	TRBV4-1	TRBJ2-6	TGCGCCAGCAGCCCCTACACGAGGGGATTGCTCTCGGGGGCCAACGTCCTGACTTTC	CASSPYTRGLLSGANVLTF
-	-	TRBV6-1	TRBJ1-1	TGTGCCAGCAGTGAAGCTGCGAGGAAGGGGATGGTTGAAGCTTTCTTT	CASSEAARKGMVEAFF
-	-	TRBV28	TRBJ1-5	TGCGCCAGCAGAACAGTTAGCAATCAGCCCCAGCATTTT	CASRTVSNQPQHF
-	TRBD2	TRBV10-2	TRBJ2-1	TGCGCCAGCAGGGAGGAGGCGGGGGACTACAATGAGCAGTTCTTC	CASREEAGDYNEQFF
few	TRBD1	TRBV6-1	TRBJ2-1	TGTGCCAGCAGTGGGGACAGGGGGTGGTCCGAGCAGTTCTTC	CASSGDRGWSEQFF
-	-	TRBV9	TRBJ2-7	TGTGCCAGCAGCGTTGGGTCTGGAGGGCAAGGCTACGAGCAGTACTTC	CASSVGSGGQGYEQYF
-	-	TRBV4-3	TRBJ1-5	TGCGCCAGCAGCCAAGATAGGGAAACGCCCCAGCATTTT	CASSQDRETPQHF
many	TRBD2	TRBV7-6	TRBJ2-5	TGTGCCAGCAGCTTAGTCGGGGGGACGGAGACCCAGTACTTC	CASSLVGGTETQYF
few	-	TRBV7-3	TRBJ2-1	TGTGCCAGCAGCCTAAATCGGGGACCCTCCATGGATGAGCAGTTCTTC	CASSLNRGPSMDEQFF
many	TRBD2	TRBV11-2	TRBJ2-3	TGTGCCAGCACCCTAAGCGGGGGGGCCATAGATACGCAGTATTTT	CASTLSGGAIDTQYF
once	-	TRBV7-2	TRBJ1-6	TGTGCCAGCAGCTTCCTCTATAATTCACCCCTCCACTTT	CASSFLYNSPLHF
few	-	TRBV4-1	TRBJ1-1	TGCGCCAGCAGCCGCCCGGGACTGGCGAACACTGAAGCTTTCTTT	CASSRPGLANTEAFF
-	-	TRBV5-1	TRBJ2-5	TGCGCCAGCAGCCGTCACCCAGAGACCCAGTACTTC	CASSRHPETQYF
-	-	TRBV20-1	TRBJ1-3	TGCAGTGCCGAGGGCCTCCTGTTTAGAAACACCATATATTTT	CSAEGLLFRNTIYF
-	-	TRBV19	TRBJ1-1	TGTGCCAGTAGTATTGGCCTCTTGGCTTTCTTT	CASSIGLLAFF
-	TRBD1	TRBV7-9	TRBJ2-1	TGTGCCAGCAGCCCCAGGGGACACAGGGGGAACAGTGAGCAGTTCTTC	CASSPRGHRGNSEQFF
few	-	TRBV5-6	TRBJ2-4	TGTGCCAGCAGCTTGTTTAGTCGTCCTGAGGCCAAAAACATTCAGTACTTC	CASSLFSRPEAKNIQYF
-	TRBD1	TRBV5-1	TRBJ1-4	TGCGCCAGCAGCCGGGGACAGGGGTCAACTAATGAAAAACTGTTTTTT	CASSRGQGSTNEKLFF
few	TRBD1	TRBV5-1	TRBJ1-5	TGCGCCAGCAGCTCAGGGGGGGACAGTCAGCCCCAGCATTTT	CASSSGGDSQPQHF
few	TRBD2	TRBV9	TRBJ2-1	TGTGCCAGCAGCGGACTAGCGGGGACTGTTTACAATGAGCAGTTCTTC	CASSGLAGTVYNEQFF
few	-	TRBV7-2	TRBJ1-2	TGTGCCAGCAGCTTAGACAGAGGGTCTACCTATGGCTACACCTTC	CASSLDRGSTYGYTF
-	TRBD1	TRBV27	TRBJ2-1	TGTGCCAGCAGACGACAGGGGGCGCTTGGGAATGAGCAGTTCTTC	CASRRQGALGNEQFF
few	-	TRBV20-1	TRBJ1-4	TGCAGTGCTAGAGATAATGGGGACGGCGTGCGCGAAAAACTGTTTTTT	CSARDNGDGVREKLFF
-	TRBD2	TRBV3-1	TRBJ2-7	TGTGCCAGCAGCCAACCGACTAGCGGGGCCTACGAGCAGTACTTC	CASSQPTSGAYEQYF
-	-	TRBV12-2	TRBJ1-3	TGTGCAAGTCGCTTAGCTCTGGGGCCCCCGAGACCCCTGTCTGGAAACACCATATATTTT	CASRLALGPPRPLSGNTIYF
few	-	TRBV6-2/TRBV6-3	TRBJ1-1	TGTGCCAGCAGTTTTTGGGGGCTCACTGAAGCTTTCTTT	CASSFWGLTEAFF
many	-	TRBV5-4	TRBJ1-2	TGTGCCAGCAGCTTAGACAGGAGGGGAACCAAGGGCTACACCTTC	CASSLDRRGTKGYTF
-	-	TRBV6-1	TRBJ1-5	TGTGCCAGCAGTGTGCTCGGGAACCATCAGCCCCAGCATTTT	CASSVLGNHQPQHF